Below are 18 T cell receptor beta chains sequenced from a single sample in a study of metastatic and nonmetastatic thyroid tumors. Thyroid surgery was preceded by no treatment in any patient. TCRdb re-called the PCR reads with MiXCR. The sample has about 92,000 clones, 15% seen once; the top ten hold 3.6%. The specimen sequenced was blood. The source of these receptors is a female donor with papillary thyroid cancer or a benign thyroid nodule (not recorded which). Some clones in this sample may be carry-over from other donors' samples.

This clone was seen ten or more times. The rearrangement uses TRBV3-1 and TRBJ2-6; the D gene is possibly TRBD1 (5 bases). This CDR3 is 17 amino acids long. In germline, CDR1 is LGHDT, CDR2 YNNKEL (reference sequence). Trimming shortened V by 0 bases and J by 2 bases, and 11 bases separated the two germline ends. Here the CDR3 DNA reads TGTGCCAGCAGCCAAGATCTAGTAGGGGCTGGGGCCAACGTCCTGACTTTC. It is translated as CASSQDLVGAGANVLTF.

The rearrangement uses TRBV28 and TRBJ2-2; no reliable D call. Germline lookup yields CDR1 MDHEN and CDR2 SYDVKM. Trimming cost V 6 bases and J 1 base, with 18 bases left between them. The CDR3 is 17 amino acids. The CDR3: CASSQISRHKNTGELFF. CDR3 DNA: TGTGCCAGCAGCCAGATTTCCCGGCATAAGAACACCGGGGAGCTGTTTTTT.

Worth noting for this clone: One end of the junction is discordant with germline, which a read error may explain. The V gene is TRBV2, the J gene TRBJ2-2; TRBD1 is a possible D gene (6 bases). Germline V gene sequence: CDR1 SNHLY, CDR2 FYNNEI. CDR3 length equals 19 residues. The CDR3 DNA sequence: TGTGCCAGCAGTGAATTGGGATGGACAGTCTCTAAGACCACCGGTGAGCTGTTTTTT. Translated: CASSELGWTVSKTTGELFF.

This clone was seen at least ten times. The V gene is TRBV4-2, the J gene TRBJ2-7, with D perhaps matching TRBD2 (7 bases). The V gene's germline CDR1 is LGHNA and CDR2 YNFKEQ. Trimming shortened V by 0 bases and J by 5 bases, and 14 bases separated the two germline ends. The CDR3 consists of 15 residues. The CDR3 coding sequence is TGTGCCAGCAGCCAAGACGGGGGGCGCGCGAACGAGCAGTACTTC. Its translation is CASSQDGGRANEQYF.

In its sample, this clone was seen many times. The chain combines TRBV6-1 with TRBJ1-5, with 9 bases matching TRBD1. The CDR3 is made up of 12 amino acids. CDR1 MNHNS and CDR2 SASEGT come from the germline V gene. With V trimmed by 6 bases and J by 11 bases, 5 bases remained unmatched. CDR3 sequence (DNA): TGTGCCAGCAGCCTACAGGGGGCGGCCCAGCATTTT. Residues: CASSLQGAAQHF.

This clone was picked up many times. Additional DNA sequences in this sample encode the identical CDR3. The rearrangement uses TRBV20-1 and TRBJ2-5; the D gene could be TRBD1 or TRBD2 (5 bases each). V was trimmed by 4 bases and J by 7 bases, leaving 25 bases between them. In germline, CDR1 is DFQATT, CDR2 SNEGSKA (reference sequence). This CDR3 is built from 16 residues. The CDR3 bases are TGCAGTGCTACCCCCGGGGTAGCGATAGGGGTAGTGACCCAGTACTTC. Translation: CSATPGVAIGVVTQYF.

This clone has at least ten counts. The CDR3 spells CASSLSGTGGAWHYTEAFF. The CDR3 region has the DNA TGTGCCAGCAGCTTATCAGGGACAGGGGGCGCGTGGCATTACACTGAAGCTTTCTTT. This chain uses TRBV7-2 with TRBJ1-1; 12 nucleotides match TRBD1. From germline, CDR1 is SGHTA and CDR2 FQGNSA. The CDR3 consists of 19 residues. Trimming at V came to 2 bases and at J to 3 bases, leaving 13 bases not matched to a gene.

This clone was recorded at least ten times. The J gene is TRBJ1-5, the V gene TRBV12-3 or TRBV12-4; D gene uncertain. V lost 3 bases, J lost 7 bases, and 19 bases lay in between. The CDR3 runs 16 residues. The CDR3 sequence: CASSLSLDALWQPQHF. CDR3 DNA sequence: TGTGCCAGCAGTTTGTCCCTGGACGCCCTTTGGCAGCCCCAGCATTTT.

On this clone itself: Being one base from a much bigger clone, this may be a read error. This chain links TRBV9 with TRBJ2-1; TRBD2 matches 12 bases. The CDR3 runs to 16 residues. Germline CDR1 reads SGDLS; CDR2 reads YYNGEE. The CDR3 DNA follows: TGTGCCAGCAGCTCACTAGCGGGGGGCGAGTCCAATGAGCGGTTCTTC. Amino acid sequence: CASSSLAGGESNERFF.

This clone has a single count. Just one base apart from a much larger clone, this may be a read error. The CDR3 end shows no conserved phenylalanine or tryptophan, and so a read error is likely. The DNA is omitted, as the CDR3 cannot be located on it reliably, and the CDR3 follows TCRdb's listing. The chain recombines TRBV7-2 with TRBJ2-4. The CDR3 adds up to 9 amino acids, both ends counted. Per the germline V gene, CDR1 is SGHTA and CDR2 is FQGNSA. The CDR3 loop is CASSLGSAV.

This chain uses TRBV6-1 with TRBJ1-6; D is unclear. Germline values: CDR1 MNHNS, CDR2 SASEGT. Between the trimmed V and J ends, which lost 7 bases and 9 bases, there was a span of 13 bases. The CDR3 is 13 amino acids. In nucleotides, the CDR3 is TGTGCCAGCATTCCTGAACGGACTTCACCCCTCCACTTT. Protein product: CASIPERTSPLHF.

This clone showed up many times. The chain joins TRBV5-6 to TRBJ2-3; 7 nucleotides match TRBD2. The junction had 7 bases not matched to a gene; V was cut back by 0 bases and J by 6 bases. Germline V gene lookup returns CDR1 SGHDT and CDR2 YYEEEE. CDR3 length: 15 residues. The CDR3: CASSLGLAATDTQYF. CDR3 DNA sequence: TGTGCCAGCAGCTTGGGACTAGCTGCTACGGATACGCAGTATTTT. Full variable domain (missing parts from reference TRBV5-6 and TRBJ2-3): DAGVTQSPTHLIKTRGQQVTLRCSPKSGHDTVSWYQQALGQGPQFIFQYYEEEERQRGNFPDRFSGHQFPNYSSELNVNALLLGDSALYLCASSLGLAATDTQYFGPGTRLTVL.

This clone showed up just a few times. A read error is possible here, since a much larger clone lies one base away. The genes are TRBV6-1 and TRBJ1-1, with D perhaps matching TRBD1 (5 bases). There are 16 residues in the CDR3. The V gene's germline CDR1 is MNHNS and CDR2 SASEGT. With 7 bases removed from V and 3 bases from J, the gap between germline ends came to 21 bases. This chain's CDR3 is CASTPRGTRAYTEAFF. For the CDR3, the DNA is TGTGCCAGCACCCCGCGGGGGACCAGGGCATACACTGAAGCTTTCTTT.

This clone was counted ten times or more. This sample includes further DNA sequences coding for the same CDR3. The V gene is TRBV28, the J gene TRBJ2-6; D is perhaps TRBD1 (5 bases). V was pared by 7 bases and J by 2 bases, with 12 bases between. There are 15 residues in the CDR3. The V gene's germline CDR1 is MDHEN and CDR2 SYDVKM. The DNA of the CDR3 is TGTGCCAGCACCGACAGTCCCACTGGGGCCAACGTCCTGACTTTC. It translates to CASTDSPTGANVLTF.

This clone was counted only a few times. Mismatch with germline at one junction end may stem from a read error. The chain joins TRBV6-1 to TRBJ2-7; no clear D. The CDR3 loop spans 13 amino acids. Germline lookup yields CDR1 MNHNS and CDR2 SASEGT. The CDR3: CATVGVAYYEQYF. For the CDR3, the DNA is TGTGCCACCGTCGGCGTGGCGTACTACGAACAGTACTTC.

Concerning this clone: Germline and junction disagree at one end, which may indicate a read error. V and J are TRBV6-6 and TRBJ1-3, with a weak D call TRBD1 (6 bases). CDR1 and CDR2 from the germline V gene are MNHNY and SVGAGI (reference sequence). This CDR3 region has 17 residues. The CDR3 nucleotides read TGTGCCAGCAGTTACGGCGAGGGGGTCGCCTCTGTAAACACCATATATTTT. Protein sequence: CASSYGEGVASVNTIYF.

This clone was detected only a few times. The J gene is TRBJ2-7, the V gene TRBV28, with D hard to call. Trimming removed 6 bases from V and 6 bases from J, with 12 bases in between. CDR3 length: 12 amino acids. Germline values: CDR1 MDHEN, CDR2 SYDVKM. CDR3 nucleotides: TGTGCCAGCAGCTTAGATTTATCCGAGCAGTACTTC. It is translated as CASSLDLSEQYF.

This clone was seen ten or more times. V gene TRBV5-1 combines with J gene TRBJ2-2; D is perhaps TRBD1 (5 bases). The ends were cut back, 6 bases at V and 2 bases at J, with 11 bases in the middle. The CDR3 has 14 residues. Germline-derived CDR1 and CDR2 are SGHRS and YFSETQ. CDR3 sequence: CASTRTLNTGELFF. CDR3 sequence (DNA): TGCGCCAGCACCAGGACATTAAACACCGGGGAGCTGTTTTTT. The whole variable domain, filled in from reference TRBV5-1 and TRBJ2-2, reads KAGVTQTPRYLIKTRGQQVTLSCSPISGHRSVSWYQQTPGQGLQFLFEYFSETQRNKGNFPGRFSGRQFSNSRSEMNVSTLELGDSALYLCASTRTLNTGELFFGEGSRLTVL.